The 16 T cell receptor beta chains listed next were all sequenced from one sample in a study of blood T cells in healthy people across ages. The authors ran a second PCR of 7 to 11 cycles using a sample-barcoded 5' primer and a J-beta primer mix. TCRdb re-called the 5' RACE reads with MiXCR, one entry per CDR3 protein. The sample yields about 670,000 distinct CDR3 sequences, 40% to 45% seen once. Sequenced sample: blood. These receptors originate from a man older than 75 in good health.

The V gene is TRBV20-1, the J gene TRBJ2-7, with unresolved D. This CDR3 is 13 amino acids long. The V end was cut by 8 bases, the J end by 4 bases, with 18 bases between. The germline V gene encodes CDR1 DFQATT and CDR2 SNEGSKA (reference sequence). CDR3 DNA: TGCAGTCCCACTCCGGCTGATAGTTACGAGCAGTACTTC. Translation gives CSPTPADSYEQYF.

Details on this clonotype: Sequence at one end of the junction differs from germline and may be a read error. The rearrangement uses TRBV4-1 and TRBJ2-7; D may match TRBD1 or TRBD2 (5 bases each). Germline-derived CDR1 and CDR2 are MGHRA and YSYEKL. The CDR3 runs 15 residues. CDR3 residues: CASSPTGTTYNEQYF. The CDR3 nucleotides read TGCGCCAGCAGCCCGACCGGGACCACCTACAATGAGCAGTACTTT.

This clonotype turned up a few times. This rearrangement joins TRBV4-1 to TRBJ2-3; D may be TRBD1 or TRBD2 (5 bases each). The CDR3 sequence is 16 residues long. Per the germline V gene, CDR1 is MGHRA and CDR2 is YSYEKL. Trimming shortened V by 2 bases and J by 2 bases, and 14 bases separated the two germline ends. CDR3 sequence: CASSQRGPQATDTQYF. CDR3 DNA: TGCGCCAGCAGCCAACGGGGCCCACAGGCCACAGATACGCAGTATTTT.

This sequence joins TRBV13 and TRBJ1-3; D ambiguous. The CDR3 loop spans 14 amino acids. V lost 1 base to trimming and J lost 2 bases, with 6 bases between them. CDR1 and CDR2 (germline): PRHDT, FYEKMQ (reference sequence). The CDR3 nucleotides are TGTGCCAGCAGCTTAGACAGCACTGGAAACACCATATATTTT. It codes for CASSLDSTGNTIYF.

This clonotype was seen only a few times. The V gene is TRBV9, the J gene TRBJ2-1; D possibly corresponds to TRBD1 (7 bases). With 7 bases removed from V and 4 bases from J, the gap between germline ends came to 12 bases. CDR1 is SGDLS, CDR2 YYNGEE, per germline. CDR3 length: 13 residues. The CDR3 nucleotides are TGTGCCAGCGGGGGGACAGCGTACAATGAGCAGTTCTTC. Translated: CASGGTAYNEQFF.

This clonotype occurred once. J is TRBJ1-1 and V is TRBV20-1; TRBD1 might be the D (5 bases). V was shortened by 3 bases and J by 1 base, with 15 bases between the two germline ends. Germline V gene sequence: CDR1 DFQATT, CDR2 SNEGSKA (reference sequence). The CDR3 has 15 residues. The DNA of the CDR3 is TGCAGTGCTAGGGGGCGAGGACGGGAGAACACTGAAGCTTTCTTT. Amino acid sequence: CSARGRGRENTEAFF.

The rearrangement joins TRBV21-1 to TRBJ1-5; TRBD1 is the table's D call, not checked against the DNA. TRBV21-1 is labeled a pseudogene. The CDR3 covers 12 residues. CDR3 region: CASSASRQPQHF. In DNA, the CDR3 is TGTGCCAGCAGTGCTTCCCGGCAGCCCCAGCATTTT.

The chain links TRBV6-1 to TRBJ2-1; D perhaps matches TRBD2 (7 bases). The CDR3 covers 14 residues. Trimming removed 3 bases at V and 7 bases at J, with 13 bases between. Germline lookup yields CDR1 MNHNS and CDR2 SASEGT. The CDR3 loop is CASSEAGARNEQFF. The DNA for the CDR3 is TGTGCCAGCAGTGAGGCGGGGGCGCGTAATGAGCAGTTCTTC.

CDR3 loop: CSVGDREYGYTF. The CDR3 DNA follows: TGCAGCGTTGGGGACAGGGAATATGGCTACACCTTC. V gene TRBV29-1 combines with J gene TRBJ1-2; 9 bases fit TRBD1. There are 12 residues in the CDR3. Germline V gene sequence: CDR1 SQVTM, CDR2 ANQGSEA. The V and J ends lost 4 bases and 5 bases, in that order; junction bases with no gene match: 2.

This chain joins TRBV6-2 or TRBV6-3 and TRBJ2-3; 7 bases are shared with TRBD2. CDR1 MNHEY and CDR2 SVGEGT come from the germline V gene. The CDR3 has 15 amino acids. Trimming at V came to 4 bases and at J to 0 bases, leaving 4 bases not matched to a gene. CDR3: CASSSLAESTDTQYF. CDR3 coding DNA: TGTGCCAGCAGTTCCCTAGCGGAAAGCACAGATACGCAGTATTTT.

V gene TRBV7-2 combines with J gene TRBJ2-5, with TRBD2 identical over 9 bases. Germline CDR1 reads SGHTA; CDR2 reads FQGNSA. This CDR3 comprises 18 residues. V was pared by 0 bases and J by 1 base, with 9 bases of the junction left unmatched. CDR3 in amino acids: CASSLAFPMRGGQETQYF. The CDR3 region has the DNA TGTGCCAGCAGCTTAGCGTTTCCGATGCGGGGGGGCCAAGAGACCCAGTACTTC. Based on the CDR3 plus reference TRBV7-2 and TRBJ2-5, the full variable domain is GAGVSQSPSNKVTEKGKDVELRCDPISGHTALYWYRQSLGQGLEFLIYFQGNSAPDKSGLPSDRFSAERTGGSVSTLTIQRTQQEDSAVYLCASSLAFPMRGGQETQYFGPGTRLLVL.

This clonotype was detected only a few times. V and J are TRBV15 and TRBJ2-1; D is uncertain. V was trimmed by 6 bases and J by 4 bases, leaving 7 bases between them. The germline V gene encodes CDR1 LNHNV and CDR2 YYDKDF (reference sequence). The CDR3 has 12 residues. CDR3 in DNA: TGTGCCACCAGTTACCCGTACAATGAGCAGTTCTTC. Its protein is CATSYPYNEQFF.

Concerning this clonotype: One end of the junction does not line up with germline, which may come from a read error. This chain links TRBV12-3 or TRBV12-4 with TRBJ2-1; D may be TRBD1 (6 bases). The CDR3 contains 16 residues. The CDR3 region has the DNA TGTGCCAGCAGTTTAATTAAACAGGGCAGCTGGAATGAGCGGTTCTTC. Its translation: CASSLIKQGSWNERFF.

This clonotype has only one observation. One junction end does not reproduce the germline sequence, and a read error may be involved. The rearrangement uses TRBV27 and TRBJ2-3, with D uncertain. The CDR3 contains 14 residues. Germline CDR1 MNHEY, CDR2 SMNVEV (reference sequence). The CDR3: CASSPNPSTDTKYF. The CDR3 coding sequence is TGTGCCAGCAGCCCCAACCCGAGCACAGATACGAAGTATTTT.

The chain has TRBV12-3 or TRBV12-4 and TRBJ2-5, with D possibly matching TRBD2 (5 bases). CDR3 size: 14 residues. Between the trimmed V and J ends, which lost 5 bases and 5 bases, there was a span of 15 bases. The CDR3 DNA follows: TGTGCCAGCAGTCGACGGGAAGGGCGGGAGACCCAGTACTTC. Its protein product is CASSRREGRETQYF.

The V gene is TRBV3-1, the J gene TRBJ2-5; TRBD1 aligns across 9 bases. Germline V lookup: CDR1 LGHDT, CDR2 YNNKEL (reference sequence). CDR3 length equals 14 residues. Trimming at V came to 4 bases and at J to 11 bases, leaving 11 bases not matched to a gene. CDR3 in DNA: TGTGCCAGCAGCCTGGTCCCGGGACAGGGTAGGCAGTACTTC. It specifies CASSLVPGQGRQYF.